This is a list of T cell receptor beta chains from one sample in a study of shared clonotypes between healthy human individuals. Generated by immunoSEQ multiplex PCR, the TCRdb table keeps only in-frame clones and is missing some. The sample carries around 330,000 clones, less than 85% recorded once. Input material: memory CD4+ T cells sorted from blood. The receptor set was obtained from a man aged 25 to 45 in good health. Each CDR3 is given without its conserved first and last residue. A clone size is listed for some rows: how often the clone was seen (once, few, many), or a class if it is expanded.

clone size	CDR3 length	V gene	CDR3 protein
few	13	TRBV19	ASSSTKTGTGELF
-	15	TRBV2	ASNRRLRATSTDTQY
-	16	TRBV18	ASSPRSLSPVSGNTIY
once	12	TRBV28	ASSSTGGFTEAF
many	10	TRBV28	ASSLTLYGYT
-	13	TRBV7-2	ASSSGRVKNTEAF
-	13	TRBV6-5	ASRSSVFGSGELF
-	12	TRBV18	ASSPSMIDDGYT
-	13	TRBV10-1	ASSLSGSGTDTQY
-	11	TRBV2	ASRRQFNQPQH
-	13	TRBV4-2	ASSQDGRIFNEQF
-	13	TRBV6-1	ASSELWGGKETQY
-	12	TRBV9	ASSRTSGGGELF
-	12	TRBV15	ATSRAGNTDTQY
-	15	TRBV10-3	AISESPRLAAYNEQF
once	13	TRBV18	ASTDRFSTNEKLF